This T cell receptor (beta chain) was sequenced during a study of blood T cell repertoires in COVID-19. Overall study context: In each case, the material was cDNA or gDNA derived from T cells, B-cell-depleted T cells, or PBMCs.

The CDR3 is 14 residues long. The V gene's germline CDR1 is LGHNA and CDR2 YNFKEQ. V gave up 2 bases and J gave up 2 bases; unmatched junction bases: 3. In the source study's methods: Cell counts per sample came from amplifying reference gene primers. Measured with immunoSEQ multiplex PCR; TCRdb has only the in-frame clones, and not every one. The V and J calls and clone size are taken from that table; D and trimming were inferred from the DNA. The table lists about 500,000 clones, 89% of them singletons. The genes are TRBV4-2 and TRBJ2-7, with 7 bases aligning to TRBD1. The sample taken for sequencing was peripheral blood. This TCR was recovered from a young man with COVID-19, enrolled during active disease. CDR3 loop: CASSQPGTAYEQYF. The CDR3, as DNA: TGTGCCAGCAGCCAACCGGGGACAGCCTACGAGCAGTACTTC.